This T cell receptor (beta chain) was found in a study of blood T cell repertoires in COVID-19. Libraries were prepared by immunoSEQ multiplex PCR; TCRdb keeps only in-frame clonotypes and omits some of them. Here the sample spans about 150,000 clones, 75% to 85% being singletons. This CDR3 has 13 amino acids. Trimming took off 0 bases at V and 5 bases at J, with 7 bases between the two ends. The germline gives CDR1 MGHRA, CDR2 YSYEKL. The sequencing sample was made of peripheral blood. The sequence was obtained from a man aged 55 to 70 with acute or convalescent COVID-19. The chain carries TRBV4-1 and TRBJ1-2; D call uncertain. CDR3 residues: CASSQERGYGYTF. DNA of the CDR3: TGCGCCAGCAGCCAAGAAAGAGGGTATGGCTACACCTTC.